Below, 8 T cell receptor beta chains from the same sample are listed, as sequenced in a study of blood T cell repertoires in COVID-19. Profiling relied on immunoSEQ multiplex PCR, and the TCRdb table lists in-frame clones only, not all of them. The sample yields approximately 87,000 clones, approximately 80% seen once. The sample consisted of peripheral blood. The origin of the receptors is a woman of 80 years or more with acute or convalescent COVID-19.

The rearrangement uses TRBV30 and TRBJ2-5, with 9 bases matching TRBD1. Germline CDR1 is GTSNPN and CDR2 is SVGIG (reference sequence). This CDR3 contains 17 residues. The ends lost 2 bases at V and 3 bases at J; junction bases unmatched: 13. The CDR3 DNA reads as TGTGCCTGGAGTTCACACAGGGGGCGCAGAGATAAAGAGACCCAGTACTTC. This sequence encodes CAWSSHRGRRDKETQYF.

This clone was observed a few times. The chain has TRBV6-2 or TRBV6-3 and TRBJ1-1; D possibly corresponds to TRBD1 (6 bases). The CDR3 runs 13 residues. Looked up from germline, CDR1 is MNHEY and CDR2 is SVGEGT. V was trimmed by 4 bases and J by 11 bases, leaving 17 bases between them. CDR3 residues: CASSSPITGSAFF. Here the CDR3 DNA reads TGTGCCAGCAGTTCACCAATTACAGGGTCTGCTTTCTTT.

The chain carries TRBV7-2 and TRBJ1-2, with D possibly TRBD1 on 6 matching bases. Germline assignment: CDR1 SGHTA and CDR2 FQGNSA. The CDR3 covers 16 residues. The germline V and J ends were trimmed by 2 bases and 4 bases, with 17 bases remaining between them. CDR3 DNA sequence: TGTGCCAGCAGCTTAAGTACGGGGGGCGCCGGCTATGGCTACACCTTC. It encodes CASSLSTGGAGYGYTF. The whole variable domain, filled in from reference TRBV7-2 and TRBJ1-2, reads GAGVSQSPSNKVTEKGKDVELRCDPISGHTALYWYRQSLGQGLEFLIYFQGNSAPDKSGLPSDRFSAERTGGSVSTLTIQRTQQEDSAVYLCASSLSTGGAGYGYTFGSGTRLTVV.

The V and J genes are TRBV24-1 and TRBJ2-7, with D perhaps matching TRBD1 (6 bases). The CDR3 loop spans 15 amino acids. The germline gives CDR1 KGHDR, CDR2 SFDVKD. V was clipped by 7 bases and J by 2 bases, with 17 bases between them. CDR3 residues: CATSATTTGTYEQYF. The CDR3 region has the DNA TGTGCCACCAGCGCCACGACGACAGGAACCTACGAGCAGTACTTC.

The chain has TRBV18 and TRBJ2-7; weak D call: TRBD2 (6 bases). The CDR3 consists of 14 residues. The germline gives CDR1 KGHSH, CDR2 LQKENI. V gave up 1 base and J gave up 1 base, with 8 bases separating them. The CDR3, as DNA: TGTGCCAGCTCACCACAGGAGGGATCCTACGAGCAGTACTTC. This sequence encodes CASSPQEGSYEQYF.

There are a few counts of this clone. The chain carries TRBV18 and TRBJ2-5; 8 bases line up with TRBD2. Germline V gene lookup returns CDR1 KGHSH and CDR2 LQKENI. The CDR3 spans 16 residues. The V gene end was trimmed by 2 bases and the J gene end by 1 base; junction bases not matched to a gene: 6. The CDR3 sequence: CASSPISGGSQETQYF. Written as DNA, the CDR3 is TGTGCCAGCTCACCAATCAGCGGGGGAAGCCAAGAGACCCAGTACTTC.

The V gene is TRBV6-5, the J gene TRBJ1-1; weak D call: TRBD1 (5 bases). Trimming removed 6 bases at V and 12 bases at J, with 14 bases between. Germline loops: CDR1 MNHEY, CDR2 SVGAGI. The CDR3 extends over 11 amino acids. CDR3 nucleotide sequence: TGTGCCAGCAGGTTGGGCAGGGAAACTTTCTTT. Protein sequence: CASRLGRETFF.

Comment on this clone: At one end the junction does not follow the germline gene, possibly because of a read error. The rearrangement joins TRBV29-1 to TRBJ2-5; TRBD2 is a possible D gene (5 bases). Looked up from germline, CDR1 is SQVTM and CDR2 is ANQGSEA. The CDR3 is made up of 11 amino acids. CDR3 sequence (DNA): TGCAGCGTTGTTTGGTGGGAGACCCAATACTTC. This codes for CSVVWWETQYF. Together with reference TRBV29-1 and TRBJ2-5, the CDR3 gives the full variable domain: SAVISQKPSRDICQRGTSLTIQCQVDSQVTMMFWYRQQPGQSLTLIATANQGSEATYESGFVIDKFPISRPNLTFSTLTVSNMSPEDSSIYLCSVVWWETQYFGPGTRLLVL.